Included here is one T cell receptor beta chain sequence, with context. Its antigen remains unidentified. One junction end disagrees with the germline gene, perhaps due to a read error. The PCR had 60 Vbeta and 13 Jbeta primers. Clones were sequenced by immunoSEQ multiplex PCR, and TCRdb holds only the in-frame ones, with some missing. Among roughly 120,000 clones listed, 77% were seen once. The sample belongs to a study of cytomegalovirus exposure and HLA in healthy donors. The study's findings and limits: 87-base-pair reads could not separate some V segments, including TRBV6-2 and TRBV6-3. The authors enumerated 150 to 200 TCR beta chains as linked to cytomegalovirus. In a later analysis, at a false discovery rate of 0.05, 16,951 TCR beta sequences were associated with HLA alleles.

The CDR3 loop spans 15 amino acids. Germline values: CDR1 KGHSH, CDR2 LQKENI. Likely unrecorded immune exposures existed in these nominally healthy donors. The receptor comes from a woman aged 40 to 50 in good health and CMV-seropositive. The rearrangement joins TRBV18 to TRBJ2-6, with D possibly being TRBD1 (5 bases). Source material: PBMCs. CDR3 amino acids: CASSPPGSVANVLTF. DNA of the CDR3: TGTGCCAGCTCACCCCCAGGGTCTGTGGCCAACGTCCTGACTTTC.